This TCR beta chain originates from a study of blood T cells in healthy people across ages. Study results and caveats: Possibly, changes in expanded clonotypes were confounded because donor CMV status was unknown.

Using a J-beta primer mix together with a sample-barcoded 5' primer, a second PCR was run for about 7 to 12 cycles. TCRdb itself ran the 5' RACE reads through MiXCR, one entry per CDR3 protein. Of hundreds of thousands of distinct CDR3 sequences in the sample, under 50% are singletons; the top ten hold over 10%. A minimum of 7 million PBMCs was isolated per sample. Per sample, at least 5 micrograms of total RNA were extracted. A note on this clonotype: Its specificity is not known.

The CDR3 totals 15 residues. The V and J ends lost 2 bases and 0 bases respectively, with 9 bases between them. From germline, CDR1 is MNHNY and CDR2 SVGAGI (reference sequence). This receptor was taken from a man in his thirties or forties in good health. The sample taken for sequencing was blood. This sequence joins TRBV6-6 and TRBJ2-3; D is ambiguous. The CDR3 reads CASSYRALSTDTQYF. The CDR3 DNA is TGTGCCAGCAGTTACAGGGCCTTGAGCACAGATACGCAGTATTTT.